This T cell receptor beta chain was recorded in a study of cytomegalovirus exposure and HLA in healthy donors (dated by TCRdb to about 2017). Context from the whole study: An earlier analysis of about 530 of the donors reported under 300 Gb of sequence data and around 100 million unique TCR beta sequences obtained from around 170 million T cells. High-throughput TCR immunosequencing, statistical association of individual TCRs with disease status, and machine learning were combined to predict cytomegalovirus infection status. A few DR-DQ haplotypes were handled as single units for association and clustering because linkage in the cohort was strong. The number of typed donors differed by locus: roughly 620-640 for A, B, C, DRB1 and DQB1; some 500 for DQA1; over 600 for DPA1; and roughly 490 for DPB1. Of the roughly 400 genotyped donors, around 81% fell in the genetic ancestry cluster associated with self-reported Caucasian donors. HLA typing included class I and class II loci at four-digit resolution. Donor age, sex, ethnicity and CMV serostatus were compiled alongside the repertoire data. An earlier analysis of several hundred of the donors applied high-throughput TCR beta sequencing to assess whether each TCR beta V gene segment acted as functional or pseudogenic. A later analysis re-examined previously published TCR beta repertoires from just over 650 donors and added high-resolution HLA genotyping to investigate patterns of TCR occurrence. The study aimed to test whether signatures of past pathogen exposure could be identified by cataloging public T cell receptors. Along with the roughly 710-subject first cohort, a separate validation cohort of 120 different subjects was used. In the later analysis, no new phenotypic data were used to find candidate immune exposures; instead, reliance was placed on TCR beta sequences and their occurrence across donors. Among about 410 genotyped donors of the cohort, an average of approximately 200,000 unique TCR beta nucleotide sequences was sequenced per donor, of which about 18% were non-productive. A later genetic analysis used genome-wide SNP genotypes for about three fifths of the roughly 700 donors, treating that subset as a discovery cohort. Every repertoire in the discovery cohort had been generated on one and the same sequencing platform. Approximately 310 gigabases of sequencing data and 70 million to 95 million unique TCR sequences made up an early release that covered approximately 650 HLA-typed donors. Using immunosequencing, the study profiled T cell repertoires from about 610 subjects and related those repertoires to cytomegalovirus serostatus. On the study overall, not on this receptor specifically: Three of the identified cytomegalovirus-associated TCR beta chains were confirmed in vitro to be specific for cytomegalovirus antigens. CMV serostatus was the only immune exposure information available for the cohort. Compared with the 666-donor mean, donors in an Asian-associated ancestry cluster had fewer N-insertions in productive TCRs, according to a later genetic analysis. When HLA alleles, especially DR and DQ, strongly co-occurred, attributing TCR associations to individual alleles was difficult. In a later analysis, 16,951 TCR beta sequences were associated with specific HLA alleles at a false discovery rate of 0.05. Correlated functional status among segregating V segments might be attributable to linkage disequilibrium, but an unknown experimental factor could not be ruled out. Across donors, most TCR sequences were observed very rarely, whereas some public TCRs were present in many individuals. The study listed 164 TCR beta chains as associated with cytomegalovirus. In an earlier analysis of 587 of the donors, most TCR beta V segments appeared in productive rearrangements about 87% or about 30% of the time, broadly matching IMGT annotations. A later analysis reported that several top co-occurrence clusters appeared linked to parvovirus B19, influenza, CMV and Epstein-Barr virus. A cluster of highly shared sequence variants was judged likely to represent a technical artifact of the sequencing pipeline. In a later analysis, HLA-associated TCR beta chains showed more clonal expansion and lower generation probabilities than non-associated chains that were equally common. The earlier analysis of approximately 560 of the donors excluded about 16 rarely observed V segments, including chromosome 9 orphons, because counts were too low. V-gene and J-gene trimming of TCR beta chains was associated with a missense DCLRE1C variant in a later genetic analysis, and the association was replicated in an independent cohort. A further reported finding was that TCR beta sequences accurately predicted the HLA-A and HLA-B alleles for most subjects in the first cohort. Because some donors lacked HLA typing at each locus, the association tests relied only on the typed subset. According to a later analysis, TCR association rates differed among HLA loci, with DRB1 alleles showing the most associated TCRs and HLA-C alleles showing the fewest. The presence/absence analyses assumed that sequencing depth was roughly uniform across donors, and that assumption may not be true. In both the original and validation cohorts, the classifier was reported to diagnose cytomegalovirus status with high specificity and sensitivity. The 87-base-pair reads could not distinguish some IMGT-functional V segments, including TRBV6-2 and TRBV6-3, so those segments were excluded. It was suggested by the authors that the approach could potentially be generalized to other disease states and immunological phenotypes. A later analysis found that most CMV-associated TCR beta chains appeared HLA-restricted, with HLA associations seemingly driven largely by CMV exposure. This cohort had only TCR beta chains sequenced, and the lack of alpha or paired-chain data limited which features could be detected.

In total, roughly 710 healthy bone marrow donors made up the cohort. At the time of sampling, all cohort members were nominally healthy, though unrecorded immune exposures were likely present. The donor tested CMV seronegative and was one of the 352 seronegative cohort members. Every donor gave a peripheral blood sample, and the peripheral blood mononuclear cells from that sample were used for TCR beta sequencing. The Qiagen DNeasy Blood Extraction Kit was used to extract genomic DNA from the blood cell samples. A note on this clone: Its antigen is currently not known. Base qualities were left out, and no much larger clone turns up one base away.

There are 9 amino acids in the CDR3, from cysteine to phenylalanine inclusive. The DNA shown is the 27-base CDR3, in frame from base 1. According to the germline V gene (reference sequence), CDR1 reads DFQATT and CDR2 reads SNEGSKA. Relative to germline, V is 3 bases shorter and J is 11 bases shorter, with 7 bases between their ends. The library was prepared using the immunoSEQ multiplex PCR assay. The multiplex PCR relied on a mix of 60 forward primers for TCR Vbeta segments and 13 reverse primers for TCR Jbeta segments. The CDR3 region of rearranged TCR beta genes was amplified from genomic DNA with a multiplex PCR assay. The amplified TCR beta libraries were sequenced on the Illumina HiSeq System as 87-base-pair reads. As for the original processing: Across the roughly 700 repertoires, a later analysis counted 75 million to 90 million unique TCR beta chains, around 11 million of which were shared by at least two donors. To remove PCR and sequencing errors, raw reads were error-corrected and collapsed into unique sequences using a nearest-neighbor algorithm that merged closely related sequences. V, D and J gene segments were assigned by aligning CDR3 sequences to IMGT reference sequences. For a sequence to be retained, a match of at least six nucleotides to both a V gene segment and a J gene segment was required. Rearrangements were called productive when the CDR3 lacked stop codons and stayed in frame with V and J; all others were non-productive. CDR3 was defined according to IMGT convention as the region running from the second conserved V-encoded cysteine to the conserved J-encoded phenylalanine. In an earlier analysis of some 550 of the donors, sequences lacking an unambiguous match to a single V gene segment were excluded. In an earlier analysis of about 590 of the donors, a V segment was called functional when productive rearrangements were above 56.7%, and segregating when the standard deviation between donors exceeded 5%. A statistical classification framework was built for diagnosing cytomegalovirus status from the catalog of TCR beta chain sequences. In a later analysis, TCR nucleotide sequences were compared against IMGT/GENE-DB human TR gene sequences so that V and J genes could be assigned. The TCRdist pipeline was used in a later analysis to assign CDR3 sequences and most-parsimonious VDJ recombination scenarios. In a later analysis, each TCR beta chain was defined by its CDR3 amino acid sequence together with its V-gene family, and reads without a unique V-gene family were excluded. In a later analysis, some 600 highly shared, low-generation-probability nucleotide sequences were removed to address suspected cross-contamination and a sequencing artifact. In a later analysis, a clonal expansion index was calculated for each public chain from normalized within-repertoire ranks of inferred template counts. In a later analysis, generation probabilities were computed using a VDJ recombination model fitted to out-of-frame rearrangements, and the results were checked against IGoR. A later analysis scored TCR-TCR, TCR-HLA and TCR-CMV co-occurrence with hypergeometric tests, applying a repertoire-size bias correction to TCR pairs. False discovery rates were estimated in a later analysis by permuting HLA or CMV assignments 20 times. In a later analysis, co-occurring TCRs were grouped with DBSCAN, and TCRdist sequence similarity was added when clustering was performed within HLA-allele-positive subsets. For co-occurrence clustering, repertoires with fewer than 30,000 or more than 120,000 public chains were excluded, along with 4 to 6 repertoires with anomalous nucleotide sharing. The source is immuneACCESS, and TCRdb retained only in-frame sequences with V and J called. Part of the clones is not carried over; for the studies checked, unresolved V genes explain less than half of this, and the remainder is unexplained. V, J and clone size derive from that table, while D and trimming were established from the DNA sequence. The sample table shows 65,000 to 70,000 clones, and roughly 72% are seen once. The ten largest clones represent around 6.3% of the sample.

Rearrangement joined TRBV20-1 to TRBJ1-1; 5 matching bases give a weak D call of TRBD1. The sequence came from a man aged 50-59 years in good health and CMV-seronegative. Specimen: PBMCs. The CDR3 corresponds to CSARGGAFF. The DNA sequence is TGCAGTGCTAGGGGGGGGGCTTTCTTT.